This T cell receptor beta chain was sequenced for a study of cytomegalovirus exposure and HLA in healthy donors. Whole-study results and caveats: The tendency of first-cohort TCR clusters to co-occur in the 120 or so validation repertoires emerged from a later analysis. The study flagged 150 to 200 TCR beta chains as cytomegalovirus-associated.

TCRdb's copy holds only in-frame clones and misses some; the assay was immunoSEQ multiplex PCR. This table has some 150,000 clones, 85% to 90% appearing once. These donors were members of the roughly 120-subject validation cohort, a group separate from the approximately 670-subject first cohort. The CDR3 runs to 13 residues. CDR1 is WSHSY, CDR2 SAAADI, per germline. Trimming left V 4 bases short and J 5 bases short, with 11 bases between. To note about this clone: Its antigen is unknown.

Sequencing used PBMCs. The sequence was collected from a woman between 18 and 29 years old in good health and CMV-seropositive. The chain is built from TRBV10-2 and TRBJ2-5; D remains unclear. The CDR3 nucleotides read TGCGCCAGCAGTGTGGGCCTCGAGGAGACCCAGTACTTC. Translation gives CASSVGLEETQYF.